The T cell receptor beta chain described here comes from a study of blood T cells in healthy people across ages (dated by TCRdb to between 2014 and 2017). For the wider study: In model experiments, roughly one uniquely barcoded TCR beta cDNA molecule per two T cells was captured by template switching. To track age-related changes in TCR beta repertoire diversity, the study relied on deep sequencing normalized with unique cDNA molecular identifiers. The donors were divided into four age groups: young (average about 16 years), middle-aged (roughly 42), aged (approximately 59) and long-lived (about 84). To avoid experimental bias, donors of different ages were distributed randomly across sequencing lanes. Using the same blood draw, the study looked at two additional independent replicas of 1 million unique cDNA reads for two donors, one aged 18 to 30 and the other aged 80 or older. What the research found in general, with its limitations: Estimates of total diversity based on one million sequenced T cells were considered lower bounds and underestimates. Compared with the aged group, the long-lived group had more naive CD4+ T cells, fewer expanded clones and increased TCR diversity, a pattern suggesting age selection. Observed TCR beta diversity per million T cells fell roughly linearly with age, and a significant reduction was already apparent by age about 38. Because profiling used bulk unsorted PBMCs, naive and antigen-experienced compartments could not be compared conclusively. A strong correlation was found between observed TCR beta diversity and the percentage of naive T cells measured by flow cytometry. Because the CMV infection status of the donors was unknown, age-related changes in expanded clonotypes may potentially have been confounded.

The library was built by means of 5' RACE. Instrument on record: Illumina HiSeq 2500. The second PCR ran for about 7 to 11 cycles and used a J-beta primer mix along with a sample-barcoded 5' primer. A unique molecular identifier was introduced onto each TCR beta cDNA molecule by a template-switch 5' adaptor carrying 12 random nucleotides. At least 2.5 million CDR3-containing paired-end reads were obtained from each sample. First-strand cDNA synthesis was performed from all RNA using the Mint cDNA synthesis kit, with priming by a TRBC-specific oligonucleotide. After uracil-DNA glycosylase treatment, a first 18-cycle PCR used universal primers M1SS and BC2_uni_R on all cDNA. The authors' analysis ran thus. Normalization of each sample was performed by random selection of 1 million high-quality reads, each carrying a distinct molecular identifier. Reads sharing molecular identifiers were discarded rather than binned into consensus sequences. MiTCR, set to a Q25 quality threshold and the strictest error-elimination algorithm, was used for CDR3 identification, clonotype clustering and error correction. Lower-bound total TCR beta diversity was estimated with a nonparametric unseen species model using Euler transformation. The public reads were reanalyzed by TCRdb: fastp trimming at Q25, MiXCR alignment, in-frame beta chains only. Merged by CDR3 protein, the rows form single entries marked with the most common genes and DNA. The V and J calls reflect TCRdb's pipeline rather than the authors' work. The sample includes roughly 800,000 distinct CDR3 sequences, with about 37% observed a single time. 10% to 15% of the sample rests with the top ten.

V loses 5 bases of germline sequence and J loses 6 bases, and the interval between the two ends is 17 bases. Taken from the germline V gene, the CDR1 and CDR2 loops are SGHTA and FQGNSA. Including cysteine and phenylalanine, the CDR3 has 15 amino acids. Only the CDR3 region is kept as DNA, spanning 45 bases read in frame from base 1. About this clonotype: Its antigen is currently not known. No clone much larger than this one lies a single base away; base qualities are absent.

The roughly 39 donors, aged 6 to 90 years, were systemically healthy Caucasian individuals from Russia. Approximately 10 milliliters of peripheral blood were collected from each donor into EDTA-treated Vacutainer tubes. PBMCs were isolated by Ficoll-Paque density-gradient centrifugation, with at least 6 million obtained per sample. Total RNA was extracted from PBMCs with Trizol reagent, with at least 5.5 micrograms obtained per sample. For every donor, flow cytometry on a PBMC aliquot measured the percentage of naive CD45RAhigh/CD27high T cells. The sequence came from a man aged 18 to 35 in good health. The sequence links TRBV7-2 to TRBJ1-5; the D gene lacks a confident call. Sequencing was performed on blood. The CDR3 sequence is CASSRGLTRGQPQHF. The base sequence is TGTGCCAGCAGCCGAGGACTGACAAGAGGTCAGCCCCAGCATTTT.